This T cell receptor (beta chain) was recorded in a study of T cell repertoires in cytomegalovirus infection. The CDR3 runs to 16 residues. Deletions cut 0 bases from V and 0 bases from J, with 12 bases between. CDR1 and CDR2 from the germline V gene are SGHRS and YFSETQ. MiXCR, run by TCRdb on the reads, gives a single entry per CDR3 protein. The table has over 250,000 distinct CDR3 sequences, about 20% seen once. Concerning this clonotype itself: Its antigen remains unknown.

Source: cultured PBMCs, taken from culture after CMV antigen stimulation. J is TRBJ1-2 and V is TRBV5-1; no clear D gene. The receptor was isolated from a human donor in good health (CMV status not recorded). Some clones in this sample may be carry-over from other donors' samples. CDR3 sequence reads: CASSLEALEANYGYTF. DNA of the CDR3: TGCGCCAGCAGCTTGGAGGCCCTCGAGGCTAACTATGGCTACACCTTC.